This T cell receptor beta chain was captured by sequencing in a study of T cells in Graves' hyperthyroidism and ophthalmopathy. Study-wide background: Prior to any treatment, at the point of initial diagnosis, peripheral blood was collected. Study-level results: The majority of expanded thyroid clonotypes above 0.001 also appeared in blood.

RNA transcripts yielded amplified TCR beta CDR3 regions. Carried out on the TCR CDR3, a first-round RT-PCR used the HTBI primer set. TCRdb ran MiXCR on the multiplex PCR reads and lists one entry per CDR3 protein. The data contain about 420,000 distinct CDR3 sequences, around 16% of them singletons. This clonotype was found many times. Antigen: not known. If no ophthalmopathy progression occurred within 18 months, Graves' hyperthyroidism was stable. Researchers barred patients who had uncontrolled infection, other autoimmune disease, pregnancy or lactation. This receptor was taken from a woman aged 18-29 years with Graves' hyperthyroidism. Sequencing was carried out using blood.

CDR3 protein: CASSLWENTDTQYF. The CDR3 DNA reads TGTGCCAGCAGTTTGTGGGAGAACACAGATACGCAGTATTTT. The rearrangement links TRBV28 to TRBJ2-3, with D perhaps matching TRBD2 (5 bases). The CDR3 runs 14 residues. The germline V and J ends were trimmed by 3 bases and 2 bases, with 9 bases remaining between them. Germline CDR1 MDHEN, CDR2 SYDVKM.